This is a list of T cell receptor beta chains from one sample in a study of identical twins. TCRdb reprocessed the 5' RACE reads via MiXCR and lists one record per CDR3 protein. The table records 400,000 to 500,000 distinct CDR3 sequences, around a sixth of them present only once. The specimen was naive T cells sorted from blood. The origin of the receptors is a man aged 45 to 65 in good health. Each CDR3 is given without its conserved first and last residue.

v_call cdr3_aa
TRBV4-2 ASSQVGLSYEAF
TRBV20-1 SAHTGPEAF
TRBV6-2/TRBV6-3 ASSDLDTYNQPQH
TRBV5-1 ASSKQTGSYNEQF
TRBV10-3 AIADRVGYGYT
TRBV20-1 SAPGRGNTGELF
TRBV30 AWSVGYPGTDTQY
TRBV20-1 SASLMKRGSTDTQY
TRBV12-3/TRBV12-4 ASSVLGRNEKLF
TRBV6-2/TRBV6-3 ASSYFSRTGTSGSVGGVNEQF
TRBV13 ASMKGQGAYEQY
TRBV4-3 ASSQGDTSYNEQF
TRBV20-1 SARSPGATGELF
TRBV9 ASSVGTGNEQY
TRBV6-1 ASTGEFIPDTQY
TRBV20-1 SARPPDGRRDYGYT
TRBV4-1 ASSLIPDTNTEAF
TRBV20-1 SARGLAGPHEQF
TRBV20-1 SARDPGLASYEQY
TRBV20-1 SASQSSTDTQY
TRBV12-5 ASGRSTGENTGELF
TRBV20-1 SARVEGRAFGYEQF
TRBV18 ASSHGMDEQF
TRBV29-1 SVGREEGEQY
TRBV28 ASIRNIGTNEKLF
TRBV20-1 SAPPPAGHEKLF
TRBV29-1 SVEDAGYRETQY
TRBV20-1 SAWTGVGNTIY
TRBV4-1 ASSQVGTSYEQY
TRBV12-3/TRBV12-4 ASSLLGEGYNEQF
TRBV12-3/TRBV12-4 ASNRGGAKNIQY
TRBV6-5 ASSYWGARADTQY
TRBV6-2/TRBV6-3 ASSAGTSGGGEQF
TRBV6-5 ASSYRDRGLYEQF
TRBV12-3/TRBV12-4 ASSLAVPGELF
TRBV28 ASSLPGFPGELF
TRBV5-1 ASSAASAANTGELF
TRBV29-1 SVDSIRNTEAF
TRBV27 ASSSLGNSYEQY
TRBV11-2 ASSLVEGYGTGELF
TRBV5-1 ASSLAPGQPQH